One and the same sample provided the 23 T cell receptor beta chains below, sequenced in a study of T cell responses to AZD1222 COVID-19 vaccine. TCRdb's copy holds only in-frame clones and misses some; the assay was immunoSEQ multiplex PCR. This table has tens of thousands of clones, under 95% appearing once. The source material was peripheral blood, sampled 28 days after the second AZD1222 dose. These receptors all stem from an adult who received the AZD1222 COVID-19 vaccine.

The genes are TRBV30 and TRBJ2-3; D might be TRBD1 (6 bases). Per the germline V gene, CDR1 is GTSNPN and CDR2 is SVGIG (reference sequence). V lost 4 bases and J 4 bases, leaving 12 bases between the germline ends. This CDR3 is built from 13 residues. CDR3 amino acids: CAWKPKGADTQYF. The DNA of the CDR3 is TGTGCCTGGAAACCCAAGGGGGCAGATACGCAGTATTTT. Complete variable domain (other parts from reference TRBV30 and TRBJ2-3): SQTIHQWPATLVQPVGSPLSLECTVEGTSNPNLYWYRQAAGRGLQLLFYSVGIGQISSEVPQNLSASRPQDRQFILSSKKLLLSDSGFYLCAWKPKGADTQYFGPGTRLTVL.

The rearrangement joins TRBV6-5 to TRBJ2-7; D is perhaps TRBD1 or TRBD2 (6 bases each). Trimming took off 11 bases at V and 2 bases at J, with 19 bases between the two ends. CDR1 is MNHEY, CDR2 SVGAGI, per germline. The CDR3 is 14 residues long. In nucleotides, the CDR3 is TGTGCCGGCGGGCGGGAATGGGGGCCCTACGAGCAGTACTTC. Translation gives CAGGREWGPYEQYF.

The CDR3 reads CASSLPSGGQETQYF. The CDR3 DNA reads TGTGCCAGCTCACTCCCCTCTGGCGGCCAAGAGACCCAGTACTTC. The chain uses TRBV18 and TRBJ2-5; D gene ambiguous. CDR1 and CDR2 (germline): KGHSH, LQKENI. Trimming pared 4 bases from V and 1 base from J, leaving 13 bases between. This CDR3 has 15 amino acids.

This clone has only a few counts. This rearrangement joins TRBV4-2 to TRBJ2-1; D is possibly TRBD2 (6 bases). The CDR3 is made up of 15 amino acids. The V gene's germline CDR1 is LGHNA and CDR2 YNFKEQ. V was cut by 0 bases and J by 8 bases, with 14 bases left in between. CDR3 nucleotides: TGTGCCAGCAGCCAAGATGAGCGGGCCGGGGATGAGCAGTTCTTC. As protein: CASSQDERAGDEQFF.

The chain employs TRBV21-1 and TRBJ2-7; the table assigns TRBD2, which was not confirmed against the DNA. TRBV21-1 is a pseudogene locus. The CDR3 contains 12 residues. The CDR3 here is CASSKVRSEQYF. The CDR3, as DNA: TGTGCCAGCAGCAAAGTTCGGAGCGAGCAGTACTTC.

The CDR3 protein is CASSQDREYTF. The CDR3 DNA reads TGTGCCAGCAGCCAGGACAGGGAATACACCTTC. The chain combines TRBV5-4 with TRBJ1-2, with TRBD1 matching 8 bases. The CDR3 contains 11 residues. Germline values: CDR1 SGHNT, CDR2 YYREEE (reference sequence). Losses at the gene ends were 4 bases for V and 11 bases for J; bases not matched to a gene: 4.

The V gene is TRBV30, the J gene TRBJ1-5, with a weak D call TRBD1 (5 bases). The germline V gene encodes CDR1 GTSNPN and CDR2 SVGIG (reference sequence). V shed 2 bases and J shed 0 bases, with 11 bases lying between them. The CDR3 sequence is 15 residues long. CDR3 DNA: TGTGCCTGGAGTCTTGGGACGGATAGCAATCAGCCCCAGCATTTT. Translating gives CAWSLGTDSNQPQHF.

This clone was detected once. The rearrangement joins TRBV5-1 to TRBJ2-7, with 8 bases aligning to TRBD2. The germline CDR1 and CDR2 sequences are SGHRS and YFSETQ. With V trimmed by 2 bases and J by 0 bases, 4 bases remained unmatched. The CDR3 is 15 amino acids. The CDR3 nucleotides are TGCGCCAGCAGCTTTAGCGGGACGAGCTCCTACGAGCAGTACTTC. Its translation: CASSFSGTSSYEQYF.

The rearrangement joins TRBV3-1 (or the pseudogene TRBV3-2) to TRBJ2-1, with 9 bases matching TRBD2. Trimming at V came to 4 bases and at J to 6 bases, leaving 7 bases not matched to a gene. Germline CDR1 and CDR2: LGHDT and YNNKEL (reference sequence). The CDR3 contains 15 residues. The CDR3 DNA is TGTGCCAGCAGCCCCGTAGCGGGAGCCCCCAATGAGCAGTTCTTC. Translating it yields CASSPVAGAPNEQFF.

This clone was seen just once. This rearrangement joins TRBV24-1 to TRBJ1-4; D may be TRBD1 (6 bases). Germline loops: CDR1 KGHDR, CDR2 SFDVKD. The CDR3 has 15 amino acids. V gave up 0 bases and J gave up 8 bases, with 12 bases separating them. The CDR3 spells CATSDLTGQDEKLFF. For the CDR3, the DNA is TGTGCCACCAGTGATTTGACAGGGCAAGACGAAAAACTGTTTTTT.

The V call is TRBV2, the J call TRBJ1-1, with 7 positions matching TRBD1. This CDR3 is built from 13 residues. V was pared by 10 bases and J by 1 base, with 6 bases of the junction left unmatched. The germline V gene encodes CDR1 SNHLY and CDR2 FYNNEI. CDR3 in DNA: TGTGCCACCTCAGGGGGGAGGAACACTGAAGCTTTCTTT. Translating it yields CATSGGRNTEAFF.

This rearrangement joins TRBV24-1 to TRBJ2-3, with 11 nucleotides matching TRBD2. The CDR3 sequence is 17 residues long. The germline gives CDR1 KGHDR, CDR2 SFDVKD. V lost 4 bases, J lost 0 bases, and 5 bases stayed unmatched. CDR3 sequence: CATSDASGRSSTDTQYF. The CDR3 DNA is TGTGCCACCAGTGACGCTAGCGGGAGGTCTAGCACAGATACGCAGTATTTT.

V gene TRBV5-1 combines with J gene TRBJ2-3; D remains unclear. The V gene's germline CDR1 is SGHRS and CDR2 YFSETQ. V lost 2 bases, J lost 5 bases, and 3 bases lay in between. The CDR3 spans 11 residues. CDR3 DNA sequence: TGCGCCAGCAGCTTTCAAGATACGCAGTATTTT. Protein: CASSFQDTQYF.

V gene TRBV11-1 combines with J gene TRBJ1-1; 8 bases are shared with TRBD1. The CDR3 extends over 15 amino acids. With 5 bases clipped from V and 1 base from J, the junction kept 6 bases outside the gene matches. Germline CDR1 SGHAT, CDR2 FQDESV (reference sequence). The CDR3 nucleotides read TGTGCCAGCAGCGGAAGACAGGGGAGGAACACTGAAGCTTTCTTT. Protein product: CASSGRQGRNTEAFF.

V and J are TRBV5-1 and TRBJ2-1; the match to TRBD2 covers 8 bases. This CDR3 contains 13 residues. Unmatched junction bases numbered 9, after V lost 7 bases and J lost 9 bases. In germline, CDR1 is SGHRS, CDR2 YFSETQ. CDR3 in amino acids: CASGSRSGSEQFF. The CDR3 bases are TGCGCCAGCGGGTCGCGAAGCGGGAGTGAGCAGTTCTTC.

There are a few counts of this clone. The chain combines TRBV27 with TRBJ2-1, with no clear D. CDR1 is MNHEY and CDR2 is SMNVEV in the germline V gene (reference sequence). This CDR3 has 15 amino acids. Trimming stripped 3 bases from V and 0 bases from J, with 9 bases between. CDR3 sequence reads: CASSFGQFSYNEQFF. Written as DNA, the CDR3 is TGTGCCAGCAGTTTCGGGCAGTTCTCCTACAATGAGCAGTTCTTC.

CDR3 sequence reads: CAWSPGRYSGKGNEQFF. As DNA, the CDR3 is TGTGCCTGGAGTCCCGGCCGATATAGCGGGAAAGGCAATGAGCAGTTCTTC. The gene calls are TRBV30 and TRBJ2-1, with TRBD2 identical over 8 bases. The CDR3 consists of 17 residues. Germline loops: CDR1 GTSNPN, CDR2 SVGIG (reference sequence). The V segment lost 2 bases and the J segment 6 bases; nucleotides outside the gene matches: 15.

J is TRBJ1-1 and V is TRBV27; D call uncertain. The V gene's germline CDR1 is MNHEY and CDR2 SMNVEV (reference sequence). This CDR3 contains 12 residues. Trimming left V 4 bases short and J 5 bases short, with 8 bases between. The CDR3 nucleotides read TGTGCCAGCAGTTCCCCTAGGACTGAAGCTTTCTTT. Protein sequence: CASSSPRTEAFF.

The CDR3 bases are TGTGCCAGCAGCTCCCGACAGGGAGAAGCCAACGTCCTGACTTTC. Translation: CASSSRQGEANVLTF. The rearrangement uses TRBV14 and TRBJ2-6; the match to TRBD1 covers 7 bases. The CDR3 loop spans 15 amino acids. V shed 5 bases, J shed 7 bases, and the junction held 8 bases outside the gene matches. Looked up from germline, CDR1 is SGHDN and CDR2 is FVKESK.

The rearrangement uses TRBV4-1 and TRBJ2-7; 8 bases line up with TRBD2. V lost 3 bases, J lost 1 base, and 5 bases stayed unmatched. The CDR3 has 15 residues. The germline V gene has CDR1 MGHRA and CDR2 YSYEKL. For the CDR3, the DNA is TGCGCCAGCAGCCAGTTTAGCGGGAATTCCTACGAGCAGTACTTC. Translation gives CASSQFSGNSYEQYF.

The J gene is TRBJ1-1, the V gene TRBV5-1, with no clear D. V was trimmed by 0 bases and J by 0 bases, leaving 9 bases between them. Germline V gene sequence: CDR1 SGHRS, CDR2 YFSETQ. The CDR3 has 15 amino acids. CDR3 coding DNA: TGCGCCAGCAGCTTGGACGGCAGGCTGAACACTGAAGCTTTCTTT. Translated: CASSLDGRLNTEAFF.

The chain employs TRBV11-2 and TRBJ1-1; the D is unclear. The V end was cut by 5 bases, the J end by 6 bases, with 16 bases between. Germline V gene sequence: CDR1 SGHAT, CDR2 FQNNGV. This CDR3 spans 14 amino acids. CDR3 region: CASSPDVGRAEAFF. DNA of the CDR3: TGTGCCAGCAGCCCGGATGTGGGGAGGGCTGAAGCTTTCTTT.

V gene TRBV20-1 combines with J gene TRBJ2-1; 8 bases fit TRBD2. Germline assignment: CDR1 DFQATT and CDR2 SNEGSKA (reference sequence). The CDR3 length is 14 residues. V lost 3 bases and J lost 6; bases outside the gene matches: 7. CDR3 nucleotide sequence: TGCAGTGCTAGTCGGGCTAGCGGGCTCAATGAGCAGTTCTTC. The encoded protein is CSASRASGLNEQFF.